The 9 T cell receptor beta chains presented below share a single source sample, sequenced in a study of identical twins. MiXCR was run by TCRdb on the 5' RACE reads, yielding one entry per CDR3 protein. Of 350,000 or so distinct CDR3 sequences in the sample, 8.5% to 10% were seen once. The sample consisted of naive T cells sorted from blood. Receptors were obtained from a woman aged 50 to 60 in good health.

The V and J genes are TRBV24-1 and TRBJ2-1; TRBD1 is a possible D gene (5 bases). The CDR3 loop spans 11 amino acids. The V gene's germline CDR1 is KGHDR and CDR2 SFDVKD. V was cut by 8 bases and J by 7 bases, with 8 bases left in between. CDR3 region: CATKSGNEQFF. CDR3 DNA sequence: TGTGCCACCAAGTCAGGGAATGAGCAGTTCTTC.

The chain uses TRBV7-8 and TRBJ1-5; no clear D gene. V was shortened by 5 bases and J by 5 bases, with 10 bases between the two germline ends. CDR1 is SGHVS, CDR2 FQNEAQ, per germline. The CDR3 totals 13 residues. The CDR3 nucleotides read TGTGCCAGCAGCCCCAGTACCCATCAGCCCCAGCATTTT. Protein: CASSPSTHQPQHF.

This clonotype came up a few times. The chain employs TRBV20-1 and TRBJ2-7; TRBD1 might be the D (6 bases). CDR1 is DFQATT and CDR2 is SNEGSKA in the germline V gene (reference sequence). V was shortened by 5 bases and J by 3 bases, with 29 bases between the two germline ends. There are 18 residues in the CDR3. The CDR3 nucleotides read TGCAGTGCTGAGGGGGACCTGGGGATACCGGGACACGACTACGAGCAGTACTTC. As protein: CSAEGDLGIPGHDYEQYF.

V is TRBV12-3 or TRBV12-4 and J is TRBJ2-1; TRBD2 is a possible D gene (5 bases). This CDR3 has 13 amino acids. The V end lost 3 bases, the J end lost 9 bases, and 12 bases lay between the germline ends. The CDR3 here is CASSFRDGGEQFF. The CDR3 DNA reads TGTGCCAGCAGTTTTAGGGATGGAGGTGAGCAGTTCTTC.

In its sample, this clonotype was seen many times. The rearrangement links TRBV12-3 or TRBV12-4 to TRBJ1-2; D unclear. This CDR3 has 12 residues. The V gene lost 7 bases and the J gene lost 6 bases, with 12 bases spanning the gap. As DNA, the CDR3 is TGTGCCAGCACTATGGCCCTGAATGGCTACACCTTC. This gives the protein CASTMALNGYTF.

This clonotype was observed a few times. The rearrangement uses TRBV12-3 or TRBV12-4 and TRBJ2-1; TRBD2 is a possible D gene (6 bases). With 6 bases removed from V and 8 bases from J, the gap between germline ends came to 14 bases. This CDR3 has 13 amino acids. The CDR3, as DNA: TGTGCCAGCAGGGCTAGCGTAGGGGATGAGCAGTTCTTC. It is translated as CASRASVGDEQFF.

V usage is TRBV6-6 and J usage is TRBJ2-1; D is uncertain. Germline CDR1 and CDR2: MNHNY and SVGAGI (reference sequence). The CDR3 totals 14 residues. V lost 2 bases and J lost 9, with 14 bases in between. CDR3 in amino acids: CASSYVWVGSEQFF. The CDR3 nucleotides read TGTGCCAGCAGTTACGTTTGGGTAGGAAGTGAGCAGTTCTTC.

This clonotype occurred a few times. The junction departs from germline at one end; a sequencing error may be responsible. The rearrangement joins TRBV7-7 to TRBJ2-5; D unclear. Germline V gives CDR1 SSHAT, CDR2 FNYEAQ (reference sequence). The CDR3 consists of 11 residues. The chain's CDR3 is CASSPRKTQYF. The CDR3 coding sequence is TGTGCTAGCAGCCCTAGGAAGACCCAGTACTTC.

This clonotype appeared many times. The genes are TRBV6-5 and TRBJ2-1; D remains unclear. With 6 bases removed from V and 6 bases from J, the gap between germline ends came to 9 bases. CDR3 length equals 12 residues. Looked up from germline, CDR1 is MNHEY and CDR2 is SVGAGI. CDR3 sequence: CASRAEFNEQFF. The DNA of the CDR3 is TGTGCCAGCAGGGCAGAATTCAATGAGCAGTTCTTC.